The rows below give T cell receptor beta chains drawn from one sample of a study of CD8 T cells in ankylosing spondylitis. Using its own MiXCR run on the 5' RACE reads, TCRdb lists one record per CDR3 protein. The repertoire includes approximately 540,000 distinct CDR3 sequences, 12% of them detected once, and approximately 6.3% sits in the top ten. The material sequenced was blood, either unsorted or a sorted T cell fraction (not recorded which). All receptors derive from a male donor with ankylosing spondylitis. Each CDR3 is given with its conserved first and last residue. D genes are given only for firm matches. A clone size is listed for some rows: how often the clone was seen (once, few, many), or a class if it is expanded.

>TRBV3-1|TRBJ2-4|.|TRBD2
CASSQVAGADIQYF
TGTGCCAGCAGCCAAGTCGCGGGAGCCGACATTCAGTACTTC
>TRBV5-5|TRBJ1-6|.|.
CASSLEARAANSPLHF
TGTGCCAGCAGCTTGGAGGCTCGGGCGGCTAATTCACCCCTCCACTTT
>TRBV2|TRBJ2-3|.|TRBD2
CASSSLAGEGTDTQYF
TGTGCCAGCAGTTCCCTAGCGGGAGAGGGAACAGATACGCAGTATTTT
>TRBV5-1|TRBJ2-2|.|TRBD2
CASSNGLATGELFF
TGCGCCAGCAGCAACGGACTAGCCACCGGGGAGCTGTTTTTT
>TRBV20-1|TRBJ1-5|few|TRBD1
CSAIGQGGQPQHF
TGCAGTGCAATCGGACAGGGAGGACAGCCCCAGCATTTT
>TRBV7-9|TRBJ2-5|.|.
CASSPLNQETQYF
TGTGCCAGCAGCCCACTGAACCAAGAGACCCAGTACTTC
>TRBV19|TRBJ2-1|many|TRBD2
CASSTPTSHEQFF
TGTGCCAGTAGTACCCCGACTAGCCATGAGCAGTTCTTC
>TRBV20-1|TRBJ2-5|.|.
CSGGAWETQYF
TGCAGTGGGGGGGCTTGGGAGACCCAGTACTTC
>TRBV11-2|TRBJ1-1|many|.
CASSLGGPGEAFF
TGTGCCAGCAGCTTAGGAGGACCCGGGGAAGCTTTCTTT
>TRBV27|TRBJ1-2|few|.
CASTSAGVGYGYTF
TGTGCCAGCACAAGCGCGGGGGTAGGCTATGGCTACACCTTC